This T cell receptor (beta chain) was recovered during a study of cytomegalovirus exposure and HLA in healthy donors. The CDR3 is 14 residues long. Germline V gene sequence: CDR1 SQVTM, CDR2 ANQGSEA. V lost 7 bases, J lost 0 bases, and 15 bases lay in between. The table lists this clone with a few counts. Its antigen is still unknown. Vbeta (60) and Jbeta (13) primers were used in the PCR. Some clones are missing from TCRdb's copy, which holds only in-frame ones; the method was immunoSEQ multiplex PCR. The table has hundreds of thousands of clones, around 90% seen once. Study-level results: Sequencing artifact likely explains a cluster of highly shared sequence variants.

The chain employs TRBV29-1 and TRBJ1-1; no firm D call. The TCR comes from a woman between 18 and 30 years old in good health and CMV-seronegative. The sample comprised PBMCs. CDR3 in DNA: TGCAGCGCCTATAAGGAGGTCATGAACACTGAAGCTTTCTTT. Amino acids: CSAYKEVMNTEAFF.